These T cell receptor beta chains were read from a single sample in a study of technical replicates of blood from several donors. Sequencing was performed with immunoSEQ multiplex PCR; in TCRdb, only in-frame clones are kept and a portion is missing. The repertoire has tens of thousands of clones, 95% of them found once; the top ten carry 0.25% to 0.3%. The material sequenced was T cells isolated from PBMCs. The receptor source for this set is a human donor in good health. Both conserved end residues are part of each CDR3. A D gene is named only where the DNA matches it firmly. Rows may omit the clone size; those that give it use once, few, many or a size class.

TRBJ1-1	15	TRBV6-5	TRBD1	-	TGTGCCAGCAGTTACCCCGGGACAGAGAACACTGAAGCTTTCTTT	CASSYPGTENTEAFF
TRBJ2-1	16	TRBV14	TRBD2	-	TGTGCCAGCAGCCCGTGGGGACTAGGGGCCCCCTATGAGCAGTTCTTC	CASSPWGLGAPYEQFF
TRBJ1-5	14	TRBV6-1	-	-	TGTGCCAGCAATGAAGTTTATAGCAATCAGCCCCAGCATTTT	CASNEVYSNQPQHF
TRBJ1-3	13	TRBV2	-	-	TGTGCCAGCAGTGAACAGGGGGGAAACACCATATATTTT	CASSEQGGNTIYF
TRBJ2-3	13	TRBV6-1	-	-	TGTGCCAGCAGCCCATTGGGCGTAGATACGCAGTATTTT	CASSPLGVDTQYF
TRBJ2-1	17	TRBV4-1	TRBD2	-	TGCGCCAGCAGCCAAGGAGCTAGCGGGAGGGCCTGGAATGAGCAGTTCTTC	CASSQGASGRAWNEQFF
TRBJ1-2	15	TRBV5-1	-	-	TGCGCCAGCAGCTTGTTTTTCGAGTCTAACTATGGCTACACCTTC	CASSLFFESNYGYTF
TRBJ2-7	15	TRBV7-2	TRBD2	-	TGTGCCAGCAGCTCGGTAGCGGGGGGGCCGAACGAGCAGTACTTC	CASSSVAGGPNEQYF
TRBJ2-1	15	TRBV6-5	-	-	TGTGCCAGCAGTATGAGTGCATTCTCCTACAATGAGCAGTTCTTC	CASSMSAFSYNEQFF
TRBJ2-1	13	TRBV5-6	TRBD2	-	TGTGCCAGCAGCTCGGGGGGCTACAATGAGCAGTTCTTC	CASSSGGYNEQFF
TRBJ1-2	14	TRBV2	-	-	TGTGCCAGCAGCCAAAATGGGGCACACTATGGCTACACCTTC	CASSQNGAHYGYTF
TRBJ2-7	15	TRBV15	TRBD1	-	TGTGCCACCAGCATAGACAGGGGCCCCGCCTACGAGCAGTACTTC	CATSIDRGPAYEQYF
TRBJ2-7	15	TRBV14	TRBD1	-	TGTGCCAGCAGCCACTTGGGACAGCCCTCCTACGAGCAGTACTTC	CASSHLGQPSYEQYF
TRBJ2-2	18	TRBV5-6	-	-	TGTGCCAGCAGCTTCAGAGCGTTTGACAGCTCCAACACCGGGGAGCTGTTTTTT	CASSFRAFDSSNTGELFF
TRBJ1-2	15	TRBV5-4	TRBD1	-	TGTGCCAGCAGCTTATCGACAGGGGGGAGCTATGGCTACACCTTC	CASSLSTGGSYGYTF
TRBJ2-1	11	TRBV14	-	-	TGTGCCAGCAGCCAAGACGGCCCGGGGTTCTTC	CASSQDGPGFF
TRBJ2-1	14	TRBV6-4	TRBD2	once	TGTGCCAGCAGTGACAGGAGGGAGGGCAATGAGCAGTTCTTC	CASSDRREGNEQFF
TRBJ2-1	15	TRBV5-1	TRBD1	-	TGCGCCAGCAGCGACCCGGGACAGGGTTATAATGAGCAGTTCTTC	CASSDPGQGYNEQFF
TRBJ1-2	17	TRBV5-1	-	once	TGCGCCAGCAGCTTGGCGAGCACAGGAAGATTGGGAAATGGCTACACCTTC	CASSLASTGRLGNGYTF
TRBJ2-7	16	TRBV9	TRBD2	-	TGTGCCAGCAGCGAAGGACTAGCGGGATTTCGGAACGAGCAGTACTTC	CASSEGLAGFRNEQYF
TRBJ2-5	13	TRBV29-1	TRBD2	-	TGCAGCGTTCCGCGGGGGTCGGTAGAGACCCAGTACTTC	CSVPRGSVETQYF
TRBJ2-1	17	TRBV4-2	TRBD2	-	TGTGCCAGCAGCCAAATCACCGGGACTAGCGTATACAATGAGCAGTTCTTC	CASSQITGTSVYNEQFF
TRBJ1-5	20	TRBV28	TRBD1	once	TGTGCCAGCAGCCGGATGGATCGGACAGGGTCCAAAACGAGCAATCAGCCCCAGCATTTT	CASSRMDRTGSKTSNQPQHF